Sequencing of this T cell receptor (beta chain) was carried out in a study of blood T cell repertoires in COVID-19. The method was immunoSEQ multiplex PCR; TCRdb's version includes in-frame clones alone and lacks a portion of them. The data show over 30,000 clones, about four fifths seen once. Per germline, CDR1 MDHEN and CDR2 SYDVKM. Trimming cost V 4 bases and J 2 bases; bases outside gene matches: 1. This CDR3 has 14 amino acids. The sequence derives from a man aged 80 or over with active or convalescent COVID-19. This rearrangement joins TRBV28 to TRBJ2-1; 8 nucleotides agree with TRBD2. The sequencing sample was made of peripheral blood. Here the CDR3 DNA reads TGTGCCAGCAGTTCGGGAGGGACCTACAATGAGCAGTTCTTC. This gives the protein CASSSGGTYNEQFF.